One sample yielded the 26 T cell receptor beta chains listed below, sequenced in a study of CD8 T cells in ankylosing spondylitis. TCRdb analysed the 5' RACE reads with MiXCR anew, one entry per CDR3 protein. The sample shows approximately 150,000 distinct CDR3 sequences, 44% of them seen only once. The sequencing sample was made of synovial fluid, either unsorted or a sorted T cell fraction (not recorded which). The receptor set was obtained from a male donor with ankylosing spondylitis.

This clonotype was seen a few times. The rearrangement joins TRBV20-1 to TRBJ2-1, with 7 nucleotides matching TRBD2. Trimming cost V 0 bases and J 5 bases; bases outside gene matches: 13. Looked up from germline, CDR1 is DFQATT and CDR2 is SNEGSKA (reference sequence). This CDR3 is built from 17 residues. CDR3 DNA: TGCAGTGCTAGAGATCTCCGAGCGGGACTAAAAAACAATGAGCAGTTCTTC. This gives the protein CSARDLRAGLKNNEQFF.

J is TRBJ2-1 and V is TRBV4-1, with 14 bases identical to TRBD2. V shed 0 bases and J 3 bases; nucleotides not matched to a gene: 1. In germline, CDR1 is MGHRA, CDR2 YSYEKL. The CDR3 is 17 amino acids. The CDR3 here is CASSQEGLAGGYNEQFF. The CDR3 DNA follows: TGCGCCAGCAGCCAAGAAGGACTAGCGGGAGGCTACAATGAGCAGTTCTTC.

The chain joins TRBV5-1 to TRBJ1-1, with no clear D. The ends were cut back, 0 bases at V and 8 bases at J, with 14 bases in the middle. The CDR3 totals 14 residues. Per germline, CDR1 SGHRS and CDR2 YFSETQ. CDR3 sequence: CASSLVGPRMEAFF. The CDR3 coding sequence is TGCGCCAGCAGCTTGGTAGGCCCTCGGATGGAAGCTTTCTTT.

The table lists this clonotype with a few counts. The gene calls are TRBV9 and TRBJ1-1, with D possibly TRBD1 on 6 matching bases. Trimming shortened V by 0 bases and J by 3 bases, and 12 bases separated the two germline ends. Germline V gene sequence: CDR1 SGDLS, CDR2 YYNGEE. This CDR3 comprises 15 residues. The CDR3 spells CASSVVHTGYTEAFF. The DNA for the CDR3 is TGTGCCAGCAGCGTAGTCCACACAGGGTACACTGAAGCTTTCTTT.

The genes are TRBV11-2 and TRBJ1-2; D unresolved. V lost 0 bases to trimming and J lost 5 bases, with 13 bases between them. This CDR3 has 15 residues. Germline V gene sequence: CDR1 SGHAT, CDR2 FQNNGV. The CDR3 nucleotides are TGTGCCAGCAGCTTAGACCCGGAGCAGCTTTATGGCTACACCTTC. Encoded protein: CASSLDPEQLYGYTF. Variable domain in full (rest from reference TRBV11-2 and TRBJ1-2): EAGVAQSPRYKIIEKRQSVAFWCNPISGHATLYWYQQILGQGPKLLIQFQNNGVVDDSQLPKDRFSAERLKGVDSTLKIQPAKLEDSAVYLCASSLDPEQLYGYTFGSGTRLTVV.

The chain combines TRBV4-1 with TRBJ2-1; TRBD2 is a possible D gene (6 bases). CDR1 is MGHRA and CDR2 is YSYEKL in the germline V gene. The V end lost 1 base, the J end lost 4 bases, and 11 bases lay between the germline ends. This CDR3 contains 15 residues. CDR3 sequence: CASSQGTTSYNEQFF. In nucleotides, the CDR3 is TGCGCCAGCAGCCAAGGGACTACCAGTTACAATGAGCAGTTCTTC.

In regard to this clonotype: This could be a read error, since a much larger clone is one nucleotide away. The CDR3 reads CASSFSGVGGYAF. For the CDR3, the DNA is TGTGCCAGCAGTTTTTCCGGGGTTGGGGGCTACGCCTTC. J is TRBJ1-2 and V is TRBV12-3 or TRBV12-4, with a weak D call TRBD1 (6 bases). CDR3 length: 13 amino acids.

This rearrangement joins TRBV27 to TRBJ2-3; possibly TRBD2 for D (6 bases). This CDR3 has 13 amino acids. CDR1 is MNHEY, CDR2 SMNVEV, per germline (reference sequence). V dropped 3 bases and J dropped 8 bases, with 12 bases sitting between them. CDR3 bases: TGTGCCAGCAGTTTCGCTCCGCGGGGTACGCAGTATTTT. Amino acid sequence: CASSFAPRGTQYF.

This clonotype came up a few times. This chain connects TRBV7-9 to TRBJ2-2; unclear D gene. Germline V gene sequence: CDR1 SEHNR, CDR2 FQNEAQ (reference sequence). The CDR3 sequence is 13 residues long. V was cut by 7 bases and J by 2 bases, with 8 bases left in between. Here the CDR3 reads CASTKANTGELFF. CDR3 in DNA: TGTGCCAGCACCAAGGCCAACACCGGGGAGCTGTTTTTT.

This clonotype was seen more than once but under ten times. The CDR3 loop reads CASSTSPTEAFF. The CDR3 DNA reads as TGTGCCAGCAGCACCTCGCCAACTGAAGCTTTCTTT. The chain joins TRBV3-1 to TRBJ1-1; unclear D gene. V lost 5 bases to trimming and J lost 5 bases, with 9 bases between them. Germline V gene data show CDR1 as LGHDT and CDR2 as YNNKEL (reference sequence). The CDR3 totals 12 residues.

The CDR3 reads CASSSAGTRATEAFF. The DNA for the CDR3 is TGTGCCAGCAGTTCAGCAGGCACTCGGGCCACTGAAGCTTTCTTT. This chain links TRBV12-3 or TRBV12-4 with TRBJ1-1; D is unclear. Trimming removed 4 bases at V and 4 bases at J, with 16 bases between. The CDR3 sequence is 15 residues long.

This clonotype has just a few counts. The CDR3 nucleotides read TGCAGCGTCCCCCGGGTCACCTACAATGAGCAGTTCTTC. It translates to CSVPRVTYNEQFF. The V and J genes are TRBV29-1 and TRBJ2-1; D unclear. Germline V CDR1 and CDR2: SQVTM, ANQGSEA. V was clipped by 6 bases and J by 2 bases, with 11 bases between them. The CDR3 runs to 13 residues.

The chain carries TRBV11-2 and TRBJ2-1, with 7 nucleotides matching TRBD2. V dropped 5 bases and J dropped 6; count of bases not matched to a gene: 16. The CDR3 consists of 17 residues. CDR1 and CDR2 from the germline V gene are SGHAT and FQNNGV. The CDR3 bases are TGTGCCAGCAGCACCCAAATCGGACTAGTTGAAACCAATGAGCAGTTCTTC. It is translated as CASSTQIGLVETNEQFF. The full variable domain, in which reference TRBV11-2 and TRBJ2-1 provide the parts outside the CDR3, is EAGVAQSPRYKIIEKRQSVAFWCNPISGHATLYWYQQILGQGPKLLIQFQNNGVVDDSQLPKDRFSAERLKGVDSTLKIQPAKLEDSAVYLCASSTQIGLVETNEQFFGPGTRLTVL.

The chain employs TRBV6-4 and TRBJ1-1, with 7 bases fitting TRBD1. Losses at the gene ends were 5 bases for V and 10 bases for J; bases not matched to a gene: 7. The germline CDR1 and CDR2 sequences are MRHNA and SNTAGT. The CDR3 runs 12 residues. This CDR3 reads CASSRQGWVAFF. DNA for the CDR3: TGTGCCAGCAGTCGACAGGGTTGGGTAGCTTTCTTT.

The chain combines TRBV24-1 with TRBJ2-1; the match to TRBD2 covers 7 bases. Germline V gene data show CDR1 as KGHDR and CDR2 as SFDVKD. The J segment lost 8 bases and the V segment lost 5 bases, leaving 5 bases of the junction unmatched. This CDR3 region has 13 residues. The CDR3 loop reads CATSVGGSDEQFF. In DNA form, the CDR3 reads TGTGCCACCAGTGTCGGGGGGAGCGATGAGCAGTTCTTC.

This clonotype has a handful of counts. The J gene is TRBJ1-1, the V gene TRBV7-6; maybe TRBD1 (5 bases). This CDR3 has 16 amino acids. The V gene's germline CDR1 is SGHVS and CDR2 FNYEAQ. V dropped 0 bases and J dropped 0 bases, with 11 bases sitting between them. DNA of the CDR3: TGTGCCAGCAGCTTAGCCCGAGGGACTCTGAACACTGAAGCTTTCTTT. It encodes CASSLARGTLNTEAFF. The complete variable domain, with remaining parts taken from reference TRBV7-6 and TRBJ1-1, reads GAGVSQSPRYKVTKRGQDVALRCDPISGHVSLYWYRQALGQGPEFLTYFNYEAQQDKSGLPNDRFSAERPEGSISTLTIQRTEQRDSAMYRCASSLARGTLNTEAFFGQGTRLTVV.

The chain uses TRBV12-3 or TRBV12-4 and TRBJ1-2; D is unclear. V was trimmed by 10 bases and J by 0 bases, leaving 18 bases between them. This CDR3 spans 15 amino acids. CDR3 sequence: CATRSRVATNYGYTF. The DNA of the CDR3 is TGTGCCACCCGGAGTAGGGTCGCAACTAACTATGGCTACACCTTC.

This clonotype was recorded once. The chain carries TRBV20-1 and TRBJ2-7; 9 bases map to TRBD2. The CDR3 spans 16 residues. V shed 1 base, J shed 1 base, and the junction held 8 bases outside the gene matches. CDR1 DFQATT and CDR2 SNEGSKA come from the germline V gene (reference sequence). CDR3 protein: CSARGGASGASYEQYF. CDR3 nucleotide sequence: TGCAGTGCTAGAGGGGGCGCTAGCGGGGCGTCCTACGAGCAGTACTTC.

This clonotype was seen only once. J is TRBJ1-6 and V is TRBV19; 7 bases are a match to TRBD1. This CDR3 region has 14 residues. Trimming took 5 bases from V and 6 from J; bases not matched to a gene: 4. Per the germline V gene, CDR1 is LNHDA and CDR2 is SQIVND (reference sequence). The CDR3, as DNA: TGTGCCAGTAGTTCGTACAGGGGTAATTCACCCCTCCACTTT. Protein: CASSSYRGNSPLHF.

This clonotype was counted ten times or more. The chain carries TRBV5-6 and TRBJ1-5; D ambiguous. The length of the CDR3 is 16 residues. V was cut by 1 base and J by 2 bases, with 13 bases left in between. Germline CDR1 is SGHDT and CDR2 is YYEEEE. CDR3 sequence: CASSLSSGIGNQPQHF. The CDR3 nucleotides read TGTGCCAGCAGCTTGAGTAGCGGAATCGGCAATCAGCCCCAGCATTTT.

This clonotype was seen a single time. This sequence joins TRBV11-3 and TRBJ1-1; 7 positions agree with TRBD1. The CDR3 loop spans 15 amino acids. J lost 3 bases, V lost 4 bases, and 8 bases had no gene match. From germline, CDR1 is SGHNT and CDR2 YENEEA. DNA for the CDR3: TGTGCCAGCAGCTACAAGCCAGGGGGAGACACTGAAGCTTTCTTT. Its protein is CASSYKPGGDTEAFF.

This clonotype appeared a few times. The chain uses TRBV21-1 and TRBJ2-7; no check of the table's D call, TRBD2, against the DNA was made. TRBV21-1 is a pseudogene segment. This CDR3 region has 13 residues. The CDR3 region has the DNA TGTGCCAGCAGCAAGACTAGAAACTACGAGCAGTACTTC. The encoded protein is CASSKTRNYEQYF.

The genes are TRBV5-1 and TRBJ2-7, with TRBD2 identical over 11 bases. The CDR3 contains 20 residues. Germline V lookup: CDR1 SGHRS, CDR2 YFSETQ. V shed 4 bases, J shed 2 bases, and the junction held 20 bases outside the gene matches. In nucleotides, the CDR3 is TGCGCCAGCAGCCCTTCTTCGGGACTAGCGGAGTTGTTGGAGACCTACGAGCAGTACTTC. Translating gives CASSPSSGLAELLETYEQYF.

This clonotype occurred once. The rearrangement links TRBV27 to TRBJ2-1; perhaps D is TRBD1 or TRBD2 (6 bases each). V was clipped by 3 bases and J by 7 bases, with 13 bases between them. This CDR3 contains 14 residues. Germline V CDR1 and CDR2: MNHEY, SMNVEV (reference sequence). The CDR3 protein is CASSLWGAGNEQFF. The DNA of the CDR3 is TGTGCCAGCAGTTTGTGGGGGGCTGGGAATGAGCAGTTCTTC.

This clonotype was picked up a small number of times. This chain links TRBV12-3 or TRBV12-4 with TRBJ2-2; weak D call: TRBD2 (6 bases). The CDR3 contains 15 residues. Trimming cost V 8 bases and J 4 bases, with 17 bases left between them. This chain's CDR3 is CASRPRDWGTGELFF. In nucleotides, the CDR3 is TGTGCCAGCCGCCCCCGGGACTGGGGCACCGGGGAGCTGTTTTTT.

This clonotype was seen a few times. This chain connects TRBV5-6 to TRBJ2-7; tentatively, D is TRBD1 (6 bases). The CDR3 runs to 13 residues. Germline V gene data show CDR1 as SGHDT and CDR2 as YYEEEE. The V gene lost 4 bases and the J gene lost 2 bases, with 10 bases spanning the gap. The CDR3 sequence: CASSTGFPYEQYF. The DNA of the CDR3 is TGTGCCAGCAGCACAGGGTTCCCCTACGAGCAGTACTTC.